These T cell receptor beta chains were read from a single sample in a study of response to subunit inactivated influenza vaccine. TCRdb used MiXCR to reprocess the RT-PCR reads, holding one entry per CDR3 protein. The sample includes hundreds of thousands of distinct CDR3 sequences, 10% to 15% of them seen just once. Sample: PBMCs from blood, taken 45 days after vaccination. Source of these receptors: a man in his fifties who received an inactivated influenza vaccine. CDR3s include the opening cysteine and the closing phenylalanine or tryptophan. Fields, in order: V gene, D gene, J gene, clone size, CDR3 protein, CDR3 DNA. D genes are given only for firm matches. Expanded clones get a size class; other rows say once, few or many, or leave the size out.

TRBV7-9,.,TRBJ1-4,many,CASSLQDEKLFF,TGTGCCAGCAGCTTACAGGATGAAAAACTGTTTTTT
TRBV9,.,TRBJ2-3,many,CASSPLVGVDTDTQYF,TGTGCCAGCAGCCCCCTTGTAGGGGTGGACACAGATACGCAGTATTTT
TRBV20-1,TRBD1,TRBJ2-1,few,CSASKGARHNEQFF,TGCAGTGCTAGCAAGGGGGCACGGCACAATGAGCAGTTCTTC
TRBV7-3,.,TRBJ1-6,.,CASSSILNSPLHF,TGTGCCAGCAGCTCCATACTGAATTCACCCCTCCACTTT
TRBV20-1,TRBD2,TRBJ2-7,.,CSARTWGREDSYEQYF,TGCAGTGCTAGAACTTGGGGGAGGGAAGATTCCTACGAGCAGTACTTC
TRBV4-2,.,TRBJ2-2,few,CASSQGFRFDTGELFF,TGTGCCAGCAGCCAAGGTTTCAGGTTCGACACCGGGGAGCTGTTTTTT
TRBV29-1,.,TRBJ2-7,few,CSVVPSPNEQYF,TGCAGCGTTGTTCCCAGCCCCAACGAGCAGTACTTC
TRBV20-1,.,TRBJ2-1,.,CSARVIALADGYNEQFF,TGCAGTGCTAGAGTTATAGCTCTCGCCGACGGCTACAATGAGCAGTTCTTC
TRBV12-3/TRBV12-4,.,TRBJ2-7,.,CASSPPGEDSYEQYF,TGTGCCAGCAGTCCACCCGGGGAGGATTCCTACGAGCAGTACTTC
TRBV6-5,.,TRBJ1-1,.,CASSYVGVTFF,TGTGCCAGCAGTTACGTGGGGGTGACTTTCTTT
TRBV5-1,.,TRBJ2-2,.,CASSSQGQGTGELFF,TGCGCCAGCAGCTCCCAAGGGCAGGGAACCGGGGAGCTGTTTTTT
TRBV6-5,.,TRBJ2-2,few,CASSYSGPGWGTGELFF,TGTGCCAGCAGTTACTCGGGGCCAGGGTGGGGGACCGGGGAGCTGTTTTTT
TRBV10-1,TRBD1,TRBJ2-6,.,CASSESRGSGANVLTF,TGCGCCAGCAGTGAGTCCAGGGGGTCTGGGGCCAACGTCCTGACTTTC
TRBV7-2,TRBD2,TRBJ2-1,few,CASSLEPGGRVKNEQFF,TGTGCCAGCAGCTTAGAGCCGGGCGGGAGGGTGAAGAATGAGCAGTTCTTC
TRBV3-1,.,TRBJ1-2,few,CASSHRGGGYTF,TGTGCCAGCAGCCATCGAGGGGGTGGCTACACCTTC
TRBV10-3,TRBD1,TRBJ2-1,.,CAIRDVGQGGNEQFF,TGTGCCATCAGAGATGTGGGACAGGGGGGGAATGAGCAGTTCTTC
TRBV18,.,TRBJ1-4,.,CASQGTTNEKLFF,TGTGCCAGCCAGGGGACCACTAATGAAAAACTGTTTTTT
TRBV20-1,.,TRBJ2-1,.,CSAETYNEQFF,TGCAGTGCGGAAACCTACAATGAGCAGTTCTTC
TRBV6-2/TRBV6-3,.,TRBJ2-2,many,CASGGPVNSGELFF,TGTGCCAGCGGGGGGCCCGTTAATAGCGGGGAGCTGTTTTTT
TRBV6-2/TRBV6-3,TRBD2,TRBJ2-7,.,CASRRRDYAIYEQYF,TGTGCCAGCAGGCGAAGGGACTATGCGATATACGAGCAGTACTTC
TRBV28,.,TRBJ2-1,few,CASRPRGIGYNEQFF,TGTGCCAGCAGACCAAGGGGAATAGGCTACAATGAGCAGTTCTTC
TRBV14,.,TRBJ2-7,.,CASSRRRTYEQYF,TGTGCCAGCAGCCGCCGACGGACCTACGAGCAGTACTTC
TRBV6-1,.,TRBJ1-1,.,CASSDGGYTEAFF,TGTGCCAGCAGTGATGGAGGGTACACTGAAGCTTTCTTT
TRBV5-1,.,TRBJ1-5,.,CASSFWGLGQPQHF,TGCGCCAGCAGCTTTTGGGGTCTGGGGCAGCCCCAGCATTTT
TRBV24-1,.,TRBJ1-3,.,CATSDTRQPSGNTIYF,TGTGCCACCAGTGATACTAGACAGCCTTCTGGAAACACCATATATTTT
TRBV7-9,.,TRBJ2-7,.,CASSLSRGTFGEQYF,TGTGCCAGCAGCTTATCCAGGGGGACTTTTGGAGAGCAGTACTTC
TRBV12-3/TRBV12-4,.,TRBJ1-3,.,CASTSAASGNTIYF,TGTGCCAGCACCTCGGCGGCGTCCGGAAACACCATATATTTT